This T cell receptor (beta chain) was sequenced for a study of human T cells and chemical hapten exposure. TCRdb re-derived calls from the RACE reads in MiXCR, one entry per CDR3 protein. The data show roughly 180,000 distinct CDR3 sequences, roughly 14% seen once. The time point denotes: patch test 1, 2 weeks after DPC sensitization. The treatment: therapeutic diphenylcyclopropenone sensitization with weekly scalp DPC. The input for sequencing was whole blood, taken in connection with sensitization to the hapten diphenylcyclopropenone (DPC). This clonotype was sampled from a woman aged 30 to 39 with alopecia areata. Some clones in this sample may be carry-over from other donors' samples.

This CDR3 reads CASSMVQGGGYTF. The CDR3 nucleotides read TGTGCCAGCAGCATGGTACAGGGTGGTGGCTACACCTTC. The gene calls are TRBV14 and TRBJ1-2; D perhaps matches TRBD1 (6 bases). The V gene lost 5 bases and the J gene lost 7 bases, with 14 bases spanning the gap. Germline CDR1 is SGHDN and CDR2 is FVKESK. The CDR3 covers 13 residues.